These 9 T cell receptor beta chains originate from one sample sequenced in a study of cytomegalovirus exposure and HLA in healthy donors. The PCR contained 60 Vbeta and 13 Jbeta primers. The table came from immunoSEQ multiplex PCR; TCRdb's copy has only in-frame clones and leaves some out. The sample table sets out 77,000 or so clones. The sequenced sample consisted of PBMCs. These receptors were taken from a man aged 25 to 45 in good health and CMV-seronegative.

This rearrangement joins TRBV6-5 to TRBJ1-4; 7 nucleotides line up with TRBD1. Trimming at V came to 0 bases and at J to 13 bases, leaving 5 bases not matched to a gene. Looked up from germline, CDR1 is MNHEY and CDR2 is SVGAGI. The CDR3 loop spans 13 amino acids. The CDR3, as DNA: TGTGCCAGCAGTTACTCAGGGACAGACCTACTGTTTTTT. Encoded protein: CASSYSGTDLLFF.

The gene calls are TRBV7-9 and TRBJ2-1, with TRBD2 matching 10 bases. Germline assignment: CDR1 SEHNR and CDR2 FQNEAQ (reference sequence). The CDR3 is made up of 16 amino acids. V lost 2 bases, J lost 0 bases, and 1 base stayed unmatched. Written as DNA, the CDR3 is TGTGCCAGCAGCTTACCTAGCGGGAGCTCCTACAATGAGCAGTTCTTC. Translated: CASSLPSGSSYNEQFF. Supplemented by reference TRBV7-9 and TRBJ2-1, the full variable domain reads DTGVSQNPRHKITKRGQNVTFRCDPISEHNRLYWYRQTLGQGPEFLTYFQNEAQLEKSRLLSDRFSAERPKGSFSTLEIQRTEQGDSAMYLCASSLPSGSSYNEQFFGPGTRLTVL.

The rearrangement links TRBV28 to TRBJ1-2; a possible D gene is TRBD1 (5 bases). The CDR3 totals 15 residues. V was clipped by 3 bases and J by 4 bases, with 15 bases between them. Per the germline V gene, CDR1 is MDHEN and CDR2 is SYDVKM. Here the CDR3 reads CASSFKARAIYGYTF. The CDR3 DNA reads TGTGCCAGCAGTTTTAAGGCCAGGGCTATCTATGGCTACACCTTC.

The genes are TRBV6-4 and TRBJ1-1; 7 positions agree with TRBD1. Per the germline V gene, CDR1 is MRHNA and CDR2 is SNTAGT. J was trimmed by 4 bases and V by 0 bases; bases with no gene match: 2. This CDR3 is built from 14 residues. The CDR3 sequence is CASSDSPGGTEAFF. The CDR3 coding sequence is TGTGCCAGCAGTGACTCCCCAGGGGGCACTGAAGCTTTCTTT.

This chain joins TRBV6-5 and TRBJ1-4, with 7 bases fitting TRBD1. V shed 4 bases and J 8 bases; nucleotides not matched to a gene: 13. This CDR3 is 16 amino acids long. Germline CDR1 reads MNHEY; CDR2 reads SVGAGI. The CDR3 nucleotides read TGTGCCAGCAGTTTACGAACACAGGGGCTCGGAGAAAAACTGTTTTTT. Residues: CASSLRTQGLGEKLFF.

The J gene is TRBJ1-4, the V gene TRBV2, with no clear D. Between the trimmed V and J ends, which lost 8 bases and 8 bases, there was a span of 18 bases. The CDR3 is 14 residues long. The germline CDR1 and CDR2 sequences are SNHLY and FYNNEI. For the CDR3, the DNA is TGTGCCAGCCGCGTGAGGGTGGCGGGGGAAAAACTGTTTTTT. The encoded protein is CASRVRVAGEKLFF. The whole variable domain, filled in from reference TRBV2 and TRBJ1-4, reads EPEVTQTPSHQVTQMGQEVILRCVPISNHLYFYWYRQILGQKVEFLVSFYNNEISEKSEIFDDQFSVERPDGSNFTLKIRSTKLEDSAMYFCASRVRVAGEKLFFGSGTQLSVL.

CDR3 sequence: CSVPSLKSSYEQYF. The CDR3 region has the DNA TGCAGCGTCCCCTCGCTCAAGAGCTCCTACGAGCAGTACTTC. The rearrangement links TRBV29-1 to TRBJ2-7; D gene unclear. The V end was cut by 6 bases, the J end by 0 bases, with 15 bases between. The germline V gene encodes CDR1 SQVTM and CDR2 ANQGSEA. CDR3 length: 14 residues.

V and J are TRBV5-6 and TRBJ2-5; a weak D match, TRBD2 (6 bases). CDR1 SGHDT and CDR2 YYEEEE come from the germline V gene. V was trimmed by 7 bases and J by 0 bases, leaving 28 bases between them. This CDR3 is built from 19 residues. The CDR3 coding sequence is TGTGCCAGCGGGGGGTTTTCCTGGATAGGCATAGGTTACCAAGAGACCCAGTACTTC. Protein product: CASGGFSWIGIGYQETQYF.

The chain has TRBV7-9 and TRBJ2-2; D might be TRBD2 (5 bases). Trimming stripped 4 bases from V and 7 bases from J, with 22 bases between. Germline V gene lookup returns CDR1 SEHNR and CDR2 FQNEAQ (reference sequence). The CDR3 contains 17 residues. CDR3 sequence: CASSSGWARGEGGELFF. CDR3 sequence (DNA): TGTGCCAGCAGCTCCGGTTGGGCCCGGGGAGAGGGCGGGGAGCTGTTTTTT.